The 19 T cell receptor beta chains below come from one sample, sequenced in a study of blood T cell repertoires in COVID-19. Libraries were prepared by immunoSEQ multiplex PCR; TCRdb keeps only in-frame clonotypes and omits some of them. The table has approximately 490,000 clones, about 85% seen once; the top ten hold 0.7%. Sample: PBMCs or T cells enriched from blood (not recorded which). The receptors stem from a young woman who had recovered from COVID-19.

V gene TRBV2 combines with J gene TRBJ2-3; 9 positions agree with TRBD2. Germline values: CDR1 SNHLY, CDR2 FYNNEI. This CDR3 has 15 residues. V gave up 3 bases and J gave up 5 bases; unmatched junction bases: 6. CDR3 residues: CASSERSGGLDTQYF. The CDR3 nucleotides are TGTGCCAGCAGTGAGAGGAGCGGGGGGCTAGATACGCAGTATTTT.

The chain has TRBV19 and TRBJ2-5, with 12 bases that match TRBD1. Germline CDR1 LNHDA, CDR2 SQIVND (reference sequence). After removal of 6 bases from V and 3 bases from J, the junction contained 8 bases not matched to a gene. The CDR3 consists of 16 residues. The CDR3 DNA follows: TGTGCCAGTAGGGGATGGGACAGGGGGCTGGAAGAGACCCAGTACTTC. Its translation: CASRGWDRGLEETQYF.

The genes are TRBV12-5 and TRBJ1-5; D not certain. Germline CDR1 is LGHNT and CDR2 is FRNRAP. This CDR3 contains 14 residues. Trimming took 6 bases from V and 5 from J, leaving 14 bases between them. The CDR3 DNA is TGTGCTAGTGGCCATACGGACTACTATCAGCCCCAGCATTTT. Its protein is CASGHTDYYQPQHF. The full variable domain, with the rest looked up from reference TRBV12-5 and TRBJ1-5, is DARVTQTPRHKVTEMGQEVTMRCQPILGHNTVFWYRQTMMQGLELLAYFRNRAPLDDSGMPKDRFSAEMPDATLATLKIQPSEPRDSAVYFCASGHTDYYQPQHFGDGTRLSIL.

The V call is TRBV7-9, the J call TRBJ2-4; D is unresolved. Trimming cost V 5 bases and J 6 bases, with 11 bases left between them. Per germline, CDR1 SEHNR and CDR2 FQNEAQ (reference sequence). The CDR3 runs to 13 residues. The CDR3 bases are TGTGCCAGCAGCCCCTCGGTCCTAAACATTCAGTACTTC. It specifies CASSPSVLNIQYF.

The rearrangement joins TRBV7-6 to TRBJ2-2; D is unresolved. V lost 5 bases and J lost 0, with 16 bases in between. From germline, CDR1 is SGHVS and CDR2 FNYEAQ. This CDR3 spans 17 amino acids. The CDR3 is CASSPGLPISNTGELFF. Written as DNA, the CDR3 is TGTGCCAGCAGCCCCGGTTTGCCAATCTCGAACACCGGGGAGCTGTTTTTT.

The rearrangement links TRBV19 to TRBJ2-2; TRBD1 aligns across 10 bases. Germline assignment: CDR1 LNHDA and CDR2 SQIVND (reference sequence). The trim removed 5 bases at V and 4 bases at J, leaving 4 bases unmatched. The CDR3 runs 15 residues. Here the CDR3 DNA reads TGTGCCAGTAGTTCGCGGACAGGGGGCACCGGGGAGCTGTTTTTT. The encoded protein is CASSSRTGGTGELFF.

This clone turned up a few times. The chain carries TRBV5-1 and TRBJ1-4; 10 bases agree with TRBD1. Germline lookup yields CDR1 SGHRS and CDR2 YFSETQ. V lost 4 bases to trimming and J lost 8 bases; unmatched junction nucleotides: 8. This CDR3 is built from 15 residues. The CDR3 bases are TGCGCCAGCAGCCTCGGGACAGGGGACGGGGAAAAACTGTTTTTT. Amino acid sequence: CASSLGTGDGEKLFF. The full variable domain, rest sourced from reference TRBV5-1 and TRBJ1-4, is KAGVTQTPRYLIKTRGQQVTLSCSPISGHRSVSWYQQTPGQGLQFLFEYFSETQRNKGNFPGRFSGRQFSNSRSEMNVSTLELGDSALYLCASSLGTGDGEKLFFGSGTQLSVL.

The rearrangement links TRBV10-3 to TRBJ2-2; tentative D call: TRBD2 (6 bases). V lost 4 bases and J 3 bases, leaving 12 bases between the germline ends. The CDR3 extends over 15 amino acids. Germline V gene lookup returns CDR1 ENHRY and CDR2 SYGVKD. Here the CDR3 reads CAISAPGRDTGELFF. CDR3 DNA sequence: TGTGCCATCAGTGCACCCGGGAGAGACACCGGGGAGCTGTTTTTT.

The V call is TRBV24-1, the J call TRBJ2-2; weak D call: TRBD1 (6 bases). The CDR3 has 15 amino acids. Germline V gene sequence: CDR1 KGHDR, CDR2 SFDVKD. The ends were cut back, 4 bases at V and 5 bases at J, with 13 bases in the middle. The CDR3 coding sequence is TGTGCCACCAGTGACAGGGGAATTGGGACCGGGGAGCTGTTTTTT. Protein: CATSDRGIGTGELFF.

This clone occurred once. V is TRBV2 and J is TRBJ2-1; tentatively, D is TRBD1 (6 bases). This CDR3 comprises 15 residues. Trimming shortened V by 9 bases and J by 5 bases, and 20 bases separated the two germline ends. Germline CDR1 reads SNHLY; CDR2 reads FYNNEI. In DNA, the CDR3 is TGTGCCAGGGGCTCCACAGGGCCTGCTAACAATGAGCAGTTCTTC. Its protein product is CARGSTGPANNEQFF.

This sequence joins TRBV4-2 and TRBJ1-2, with D possibly matching TRBD1 (6 bases). CDR1 is LGHNA and CDR2 is YNFKEQ in the germline V gene. This CDR3 is built from 14 residues. V was shortened by 3 bases and J by 6 bases, with 14 bases between the two germline ends. The CDR3 coding sequence is TGTGCCAGCAGCCAGGGGGGGGCCACCGATGGCTACACCTTC. It specifies CASSQGGATDGYTF.

This clone was recorded a few times. The chain employs TRBV6-5 and TRBJ2-5, with 7 positions matching TRBD2. The CDR3 sequence is 15 residues long. The germline CDR1 and CDR2 sequences are MNHEY and SVGAGI. The V segment lost 1 base and the J segment 2 bases; nucleotides outside the gene matches: 4. The CDR3 bases are TGTGCCAGCAGTTACTTGCGGGGGAGGCAAGAGACCCAGTACTTC. It specifies CASSYLRGRQETQYF.

The chain links TRBV5-1 to TRBJ1-1, with D tentatively TRBD1 (6 bases). Germline V gene lookup returns CDR1 SGHRS and CDR2 YFSETQ. This CDR3 contains 16 residues. V lost 4 bases, J lost 0 bases, and 16 bases lay in between. The CDR3 DNA is TGCGCCAGCAGCCTTACGCCAGGACAGTTGAACACTGAAGCTTTCTTT. Encoded protein: CASSLTPGQLNTEAFF. Full variable domain (rest looked up from reference TRBV5-1 and TRBJ1-1): KAGVTQTPRYLIKTRGQQVTLSCSPISGHRSVSWYQQTPGQGLQFLFEYFSETQRNKGNFPGRFSGRQFSNSRSEMNVSTLELGDSALYLCASSLTPGQLNTEAFFGQGTRLTVV.

This chain uses TRBV7-2 with TRBJ2-5; 12 bases agree with TRBD2. CDR3 size: 19 residues. V shed 4 bases and J 5 bases; nucleotides not matched to a gene: 17. Germline V CDR1 and CDR2: SGHTA, FQGNSA. Here the CDR3 reads CASSSQSFLTSGGRETQYF. Written as DNA, the CDR3 is TGTGCCAGCAGCTCCCAATCCTTTCTGACTAGCGGGGGTAGGGAGACCCAGTACTTC.

V and J are TRBV5-4 and TRBJ2-3; 8 bases align to TRBD2. CDR1 SGHNT and CDR2 YYREEE come from the germline V gene (reference sequence). CDR3 size: 16 residues. Germline trimming cut 6 bases from V and 4 bases from J; bases unmatched to any gene: 13. The CDR3 DNA follows: TGTGCCAGCACCCGATCGGGGGGGGTAAGGGCAGATACGCAGTATTTT. It codes for CASTRSGGVRADTQYF.

The V and J genes are TRBV7-9 and TRBJ1-2; D is undetermined. This CDR3 has 13 amino acids. Trimming pared 5 bases from V and 5 bases from J, leaving 12 bases between. The V gene's germline CDR1 is SEHNR and CDR2 FQNEAQ (reference sequence). The CDR3 is CASSRTAGYGYTF. CDR3 nucleotide sequence: TGTGCCAGCAGCCGCACAGCGGGGTATGGCTACACCTTC.

J is TRBJ1-2 and V is TRBV7-9; TRBD1 is a possible D gene (6 bases). Germline loops: CDR1 SEHNR, CDR2 FQNEAQ (reference sequence). V lost 0 bases and J 4 bases, leaving 9 bases between the germline ends. The CDR3 consists of 14 residues. Here the CDR3 reads CASSLAQGSYGYTF. For the CDR3, the DNA is TGTGCCAGCAGCTTAGCTCAGGGGAGCTATGGCTACACCTTC. Looking up the rest from reference TRBV7-9 and TRBJ1-2 gives the full variable domain: DTGVSQNPRHKITKRGQNVTFRCDPISEHNRLYWYRQTLGQGPEFLTYFQNEAQLEKSRLLSDRFSAERPKGSFSTLEIQRTEQGDSAMYLCASSLAQGSYGYTFGSGTRLTVV.

V usage is TRBV29-1 and J usage is TRBJ2-3; TRBD2 matches 9 bases. Per germline, CDR1 SQVTM and CDR2 ANQGSEA. Trimming removed 4 bases from V and 2 bases from J; junction bases left unmatched: 7. This CDR3 is built from 15 residues. The CDR3 loop reads CSVVLAGIYTDTQYF. The CDR3 DNA reads as TGCAGCGTTGTTCTAGCGGGGATTTACACAGATACGCAGTATTTT.

V and J are TRBV27 and TRBJ1-1; D remains ambiguous. Germline V gene sequence: CDR1 MNHEY, CDR2 SMNVEV (reference sequence). This CDR3 has 15 amino acids. The V and J ends lost 7 bases and 1 base respectively, with 16 bases between them. The CDR3 spells CASTRERNGNTEAFF. CDR3 nucleotides: TGTGCCAGCACCCGGGAGAGGAATGGGAACACTGAAGCTTTCTTT.